This TCR beta chain was profiled in a study of shared clonotypes between healthy human individuals. Study-level points and caveats: A generally larger estimated richness was seen in naive subsets than in memory subsets. Researchers sampled blood only, noting tissue repertoires likely differ. Large depth notwithstanding, sorted-subset sequencing proved incomplete by rarefaction.

A remark on this clone: Its antigen is undetermined.

The germline CDR1 and CDR2 sequences are SGHAT and FQNNGV. After removal of 5 bases from V and 4 bases from J, the junction contained 10 bases not matched to a gene. The CDR3 sequence is 16 residues long. The repertoire was sequenced with immunoSEQ multiplex PCR; TCRdb's copy has only in-frame clones and lacks some. The table has 2,500,000 or so clones, around 93% seen once. The sequenced sample was naive CD4+ T cells from PBMCs. The subset here: CD45RA+ positively selected. The V gene is TRBV11-2, the J gene TRBJ2-2, with TRBD2 matching over 7 bases. The clonotype comes from a young man in good health. Some clones in this sample may be carry-over from other donors' samples. The CDR3 DNA sequence: TGTGCCAGCAGCCAAAGCCCAGGGAGGGTCACCGGGGAGCTGTTTTTT. Translation gives CASSQSPGRVTGELFF.